This T cell receptor (beta chain) originates from a study of early stage breast cancer tumors. In germline, CDR1 is LNHNV, CDR2 YYDKDF (reference sequence). V lost 0 bases and J lost 7; bases outside the gene matches: 7. CDR3 length: 15 residues. The data were produced by immunoSEQ multiplex PCR, yet TCRdb's version contains in-frame clones alone and is incomplete. Among 25,000 to 35,000 clones, around 67% were seen once, and the ten largest hold under 5.5%. The sequence derives from a person aged 35-49 years with breast cancer. The chain employs TRBV15 and TRBJ1-2; 8 nucleotides line up with TRBD1. Sequencing input: blood. CDR3 in amino acids: CATSRDLGQEVGYTF. Written as DNA, the CDR3 is TGTGCCACCAGCAGAGATCTGGGACAGGAGGTTGGCTACACCTTC.